These 8 T cell receptor beta chains came from one sample sequenced in a study of T cell repertoires in cytomegalovirus infection. In TCRdb, the reads were re-called with MiXCR into one record per CDR3 protein. The table records around 130,000 distinct CDR3 sequences, approximately 9.2% of them present only once. The specimen sequenced was PBMCs. Receptors originate from a human donor in good health (CMV status not recorded). Some clones in this sample may be carry-over from other donors' samples.

Many counts were recorded for this clonotype. This chain joins TRBV20-1 and TRBJ2-2; TRBD1 aligns across 9 bases. The CDR3 runs to 16 residues. Trimming cost V 3 bases and J 6 bases; bases outside gene matches: 11. Germline loops: CDR1 DFQATT, CDR2 SNEGSKA (reference sequence). The CDR3 reads CSASDTDRGSSGELFF. CDR3 DNA: TGCAGTGCTAGTGACACGGACAGGGGTTCCTCCGGGGAGCTGTTTTTT.

This clonotype was seen at least ten times. The V call is TRBV7-9, the J call TRBJ2-7; perhaps D is TRBD1 or TRBD2 (5 bases each). The CDR3 extends over 14 amino acids. The V end lost 4 bases, the J end lost 7 bases, and 17 bases lay between the germline ends. Germline V gene sequence: CDR1 SEHNR, CDR2 FQNEAQ (reference sequence). As DNA, the CDR3 is TGTGCCAGCAGCTACCGGGACGGCGCCGGGGAGCAGTACTTC. The encoded protein is CASSYRDGAGEQYF.

The chain recombines TRBV29-1 with TRBJ1-2; D might be TRBD1 (6 bases). Germline V CDR1 and CDR2: SQVTM, ANQGSEA. CDR3 length equals 17 residues. The V end was cut by 0 bases, the J end by 8 bases, with 25 bases between. The CDR3 nucleotides read TGCAGCGTTGAAGATGAGGGGGTCCGGTCTCCAACAGGCGGCTACACCTTC. Residues: CSVEDEGVRSPTGGYTF.

This clonotype has at least ten counts. The V and J genes are TRBV2 and TRBJ2-3; no clear D. The CDR3 loop spans 14 amino acids. CDR1 SNHLY and CDR2 FYNNEI come from the germline V gene. V lost 5 bases to trimming and J lost 4 bases, with 13 bases between them. The CDR3 coding sequence is TGTGCCAGCAGTTTCGGGCCCTGGGCAGATACGCAGTATTTT. Its protein is CASSFGPWADTQYF.

This clonotype showed up many times. This chain uses TRBV28 with TRBJ1-2; 7 positions agree with TRBD1. Germline-derived CDR1 and CDR2 are MDHEN and SYDVKM. With 2 bases clipped from V and 4 bases from J, the junction kept 1 base outside the gene matches. The CDR3 contains 13 residues. This chain's CDR3 is CASSLRDSYGYTF. DNA for the CDR3: TGTGCCAGCAGTTTACGGGACAGCTATGGCTACACCTTC.

This clonotype was recorded once. V usage is TRBV6-4 and J usage is TRBJ2-4; TRBD1 is a possible D gene (6 bases). The CDR3 is 14 residues long. Germline CDR1 is MRHNA and CDR2 is SNTAGT. The V and J ends lost 6 bases and 9 bases respectively, with 18 bases between them. The chain's CDR3 is CASSEIPGDRIQYF. For the CDR3, the DNA is TGTGCCAGCAGCGAGATCCCAGGGGATCGCATTCAGTACTTC.

The table lists this clonotype with many counts. The V call is TRBV5-1, the J call TRBJ1-1, with D perhaps TRBD1 (6 bases). Trimming took off 1 base at V and 0 bases at J, with 13 bases between the two ends. Germline V gives CDR1 SGHRS, CDR2 YFSETQ. The CDR3 extends over 16 amino acids. CDR3 region: CASSLRGGGMNTEAFF. CDR3 bases: TGCGCCAGCAGCTTGAGGGGGGGCGGCATGAACACTGAAGCTTTCTTT. Combining the CDR3 with reference TRBV5-1 and TRBJ1-1 gives the whole variable domain KAGVTQTPRYLIKTRGQQVTLSCSPISGHRSVSWYQQTPGQGLQFLFEYFSETQRNKGNFPGRFSGRQFSNSRSEMNVSTLELGDSALYLCASSLRGGGMNTEAFFGQGTRLTVV.

This clonotype occurred many times. This chain connects TRBV7-2 to TRBJ1-5; a weak D match, TRBD1 (6 bases). The CDR3 runs to 15 residues. The V end was cut by 2 bases, the J end by 5 bases, with 13 bases between. Germline CDR1 is SGHTA and CDR2 is FQGNSA. CDR3 DNA: TGTGCCAGCAGCTTATTCCGGGGGCGAGATCAGCCCCAGCATTTT. The encoded protein is CASSLFRGRDQPQHF.